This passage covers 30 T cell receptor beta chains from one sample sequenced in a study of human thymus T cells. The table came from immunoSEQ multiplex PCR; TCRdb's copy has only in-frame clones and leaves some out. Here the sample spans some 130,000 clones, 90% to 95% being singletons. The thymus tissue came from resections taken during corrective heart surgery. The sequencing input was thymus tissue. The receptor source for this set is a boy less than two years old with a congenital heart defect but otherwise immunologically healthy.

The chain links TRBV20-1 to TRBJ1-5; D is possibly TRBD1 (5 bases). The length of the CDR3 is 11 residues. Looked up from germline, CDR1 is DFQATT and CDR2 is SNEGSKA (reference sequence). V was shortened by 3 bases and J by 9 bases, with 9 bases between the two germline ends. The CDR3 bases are TGCAGTGCTAGTCTGGGGGGGCCCCAGCATTTT. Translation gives CSASLGGPQHF.

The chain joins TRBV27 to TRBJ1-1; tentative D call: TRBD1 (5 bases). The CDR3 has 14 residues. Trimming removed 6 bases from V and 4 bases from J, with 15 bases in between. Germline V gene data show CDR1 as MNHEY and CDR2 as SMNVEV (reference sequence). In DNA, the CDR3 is TGTGCCAGCAGCCTCCGGGGGGAGGGCACTGAAGCTTTCTTT. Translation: CASSLRGEGTEAFF.

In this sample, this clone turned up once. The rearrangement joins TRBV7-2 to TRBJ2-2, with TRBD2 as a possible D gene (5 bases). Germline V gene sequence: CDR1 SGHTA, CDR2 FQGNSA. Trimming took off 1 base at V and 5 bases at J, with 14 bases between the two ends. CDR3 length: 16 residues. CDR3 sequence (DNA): TGTGCCAGCAGCTTAGTTGGTAGCGCTAGGACCGGGGAGCTGTTTTTT. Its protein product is CASSLVGSARTGELFF.

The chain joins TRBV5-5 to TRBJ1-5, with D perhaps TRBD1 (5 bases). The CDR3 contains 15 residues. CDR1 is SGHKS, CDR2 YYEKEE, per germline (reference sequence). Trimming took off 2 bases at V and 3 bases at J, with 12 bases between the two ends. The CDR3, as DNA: TGTGCCAGCAGCTTCTCCGGGACCCTCAATCAGCCCCAGCATTTT. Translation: CASSFSGTLNQPQHF.

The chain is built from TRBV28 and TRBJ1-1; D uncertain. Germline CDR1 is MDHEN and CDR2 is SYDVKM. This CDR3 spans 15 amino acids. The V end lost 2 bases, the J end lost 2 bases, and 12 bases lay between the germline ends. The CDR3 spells CASSLGSEKNTEAFF. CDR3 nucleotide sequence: TGTGCCAGCAGTTTAGGATCAGAAAAAAACACTGAAGCTTTCTTT.

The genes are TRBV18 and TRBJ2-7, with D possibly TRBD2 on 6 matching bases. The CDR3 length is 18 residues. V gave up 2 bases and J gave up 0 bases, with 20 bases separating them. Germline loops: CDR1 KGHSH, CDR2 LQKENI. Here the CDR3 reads CASSPGKTLASSSYEQYF. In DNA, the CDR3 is TGTGCCAGCTCACCAGGCAAAACCCTAGCGTCAAGCTCCTACGAGCAGTACTTC.

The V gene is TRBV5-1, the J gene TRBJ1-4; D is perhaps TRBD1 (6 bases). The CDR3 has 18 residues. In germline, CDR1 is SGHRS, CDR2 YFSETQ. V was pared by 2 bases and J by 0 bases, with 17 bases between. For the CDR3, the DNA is TGCGCCAGCAGCTTCTCCCCCAAAACAGGGACAACTAATGAAAAACTGTTTTTT. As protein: CASSFSPKTGTTNEKLFF.

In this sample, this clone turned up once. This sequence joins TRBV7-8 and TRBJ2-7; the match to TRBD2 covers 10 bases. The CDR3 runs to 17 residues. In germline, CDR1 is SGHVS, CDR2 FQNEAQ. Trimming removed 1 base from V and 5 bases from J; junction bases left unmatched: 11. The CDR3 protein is CASSLELGASGGDEQYF. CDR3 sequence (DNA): TGTGCCAGCAGCTTAGAGCTGGGGGCTAGCGGGGGCGACGAGCAGTACTTC.

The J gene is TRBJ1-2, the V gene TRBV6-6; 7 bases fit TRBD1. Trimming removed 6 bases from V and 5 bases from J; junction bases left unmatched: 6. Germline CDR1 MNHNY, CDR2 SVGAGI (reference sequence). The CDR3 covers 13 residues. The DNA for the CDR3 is TGTGCCAGCAGCCGCGACAGGGATTATGGCTACACCTTC. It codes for CASSRDRDYGYTF.

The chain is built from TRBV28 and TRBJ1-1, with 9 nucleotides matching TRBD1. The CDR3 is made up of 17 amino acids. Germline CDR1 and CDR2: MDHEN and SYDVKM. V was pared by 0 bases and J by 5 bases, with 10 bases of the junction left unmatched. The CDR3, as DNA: TGTGCCAGCAGTTTATGGGGGACAGGGCGGGAATCAACTGAAGCTTTCTTT. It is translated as CASSLWGTGRESTEAFF. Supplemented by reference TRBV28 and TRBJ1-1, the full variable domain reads DVKVTQSSRYLVKRTGEKVFLECVQDMDHENMFWYRQDPGLGLRLIYFSYDVKMKEKGDIPEGYSVSREKKERFSLILESASTNQTSMYLCASSLWGTGRESTEAFFGQGTRLTVV.

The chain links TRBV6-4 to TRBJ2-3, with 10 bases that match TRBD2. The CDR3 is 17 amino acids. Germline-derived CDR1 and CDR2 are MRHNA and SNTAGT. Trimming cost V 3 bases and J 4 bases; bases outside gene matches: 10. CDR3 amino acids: CASSDFPTSGFPDTQYF. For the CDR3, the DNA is TGTGCCAGCAGTGATTTTCCGACTAGCGGGTTTCCAGATACGCAGTATTTT.

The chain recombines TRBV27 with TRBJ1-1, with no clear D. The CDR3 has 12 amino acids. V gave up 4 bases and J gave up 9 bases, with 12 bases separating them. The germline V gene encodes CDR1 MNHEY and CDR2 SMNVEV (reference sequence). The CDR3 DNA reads TGTGCCAGCAGTTCGTTCGTAGGTAAAGCTTTCTTT. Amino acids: CASSSFVGKAFF.

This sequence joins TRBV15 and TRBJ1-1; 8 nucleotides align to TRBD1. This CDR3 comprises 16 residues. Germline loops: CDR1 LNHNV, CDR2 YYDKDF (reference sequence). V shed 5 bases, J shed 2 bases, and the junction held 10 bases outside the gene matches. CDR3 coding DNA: TGTGCCACCAGCCCCGAAAATGACAGGGGCAACACTGAAGCTTTCTTT. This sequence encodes CATSPENDRGNTEAFF.

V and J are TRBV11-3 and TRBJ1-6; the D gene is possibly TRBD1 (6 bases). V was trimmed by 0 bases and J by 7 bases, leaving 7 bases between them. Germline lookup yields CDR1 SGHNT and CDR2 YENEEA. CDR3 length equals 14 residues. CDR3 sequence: CASSLDGQNSPLHF. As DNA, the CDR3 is TGTGCCAGCAGCTTAGATGGACAGAATTCACCCCTCCACTTT.

CDR3: CASSLKGTGEEETQYF. The CDR3 nucleotides read TGTGCCAGCAGCTTAAAGGGGACAGGAGAAGAAGAGACCCAGTACTTC. This rearrangement joins TRBV7-2 to TRBJ2-5, with TRBD1 matching 8 bases. V shed 2 bases, J shed 3 bases, and the junction held 8 bases outside the gene matches. Germline CDR1 is SGHTA and CDR2 is FQGNSA. This CDR3 has 16 residues.

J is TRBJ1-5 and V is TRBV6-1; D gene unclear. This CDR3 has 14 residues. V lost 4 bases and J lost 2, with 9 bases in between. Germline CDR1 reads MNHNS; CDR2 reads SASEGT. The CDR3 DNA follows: TGTGCCAGCAGTGGACACTGGGGCAATCAGCCCCAGCATTTT. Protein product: CASSGHWGNQPQHF.

CDR3 sequence reads: CASSPQEGPANYGYTF. The CDR3 region has the DNA TGTGCCAGCTCACCACAGGAGGGACCAGCTAACTATGGCTACACCTTC. The chain combines TRBV18 with TRBJ1-2; D might be TRBD1 (5 bases). This CDR3 is 16 amino acids long. Trimming took off 1 base at V and 0 bases at J, with 12 bases between the two ends. CDR1 and CDR2 from the germline V gene are KGHSH and LQKENI.

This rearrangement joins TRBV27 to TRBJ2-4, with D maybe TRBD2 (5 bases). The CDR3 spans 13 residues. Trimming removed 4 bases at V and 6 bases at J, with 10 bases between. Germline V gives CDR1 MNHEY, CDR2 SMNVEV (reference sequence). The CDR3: CASSYARGNIQYF. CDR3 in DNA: TGTGCCAGCAGTTATGCCCGGGGAAACATTCAGTACTTC.

The CDR3: CASSPPGGLLGNQETQYF. The CDR3 DNA sequence: TGTGCCAGCTCACCTCCGGGCGGACTACTAGGAAACCAAGAGACCCAGTACTTC. The chain joins TRBV18 to TRBJ2-5; weak D call: TRBD2 (6 bases). Trimming removed 3 bases at V and 0 bases at J, with 20 bases between. Germline values: CDR1 KGHSH, CDR2 LQKENI. The CDR3 sequence is 18 residues long. The full variable domain, in which reference TRBV18 and TRBJ2-5 provide the parts outside the CDR3, is NAGVMQNPRHLVRRRGQEARLRCSPMKGHSHVYWYRQLPEEGLKFMVYLQKENIIDESGMPKERFSAEFPKEGPSILRIQQVVRGDSAAYFCASSPPGGLLGNQETQYFGPGTRLLVL.

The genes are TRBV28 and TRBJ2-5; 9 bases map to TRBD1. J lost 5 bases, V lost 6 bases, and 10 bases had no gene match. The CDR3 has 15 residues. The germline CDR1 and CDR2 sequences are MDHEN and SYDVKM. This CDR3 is CASSWGQGKWETQYF. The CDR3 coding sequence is TGTGCCAGCAGCTGGGGACAGGGAAAATGGGAGACCCAGTACTTC. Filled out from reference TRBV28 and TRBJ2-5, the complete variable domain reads DVKVTQSSRYLVKRTGEKVFLECVQDMDHENMFWYRQDPGLGLRLIYFSYDVKMKEKGDIPEGYSVSREKKERFSLILESASTNQTSMYLCASSWGQGKWETQYFGPGTRLLVL.

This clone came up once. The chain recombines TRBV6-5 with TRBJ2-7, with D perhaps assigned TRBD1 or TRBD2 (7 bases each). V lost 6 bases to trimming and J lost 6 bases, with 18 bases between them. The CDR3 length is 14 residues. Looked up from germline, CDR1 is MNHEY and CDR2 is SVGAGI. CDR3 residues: CASRLQRDSPEQYF. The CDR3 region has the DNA TGTGCCAGCAGGCTGCAGCGGGACAGTCCCGAGCAGTACTTC.

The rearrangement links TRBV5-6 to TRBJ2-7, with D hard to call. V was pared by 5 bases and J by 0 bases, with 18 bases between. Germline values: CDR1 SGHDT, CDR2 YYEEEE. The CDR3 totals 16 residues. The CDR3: CASSYMGPRGSYEQYF. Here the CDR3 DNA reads TGTGCCAGCAGTTATATGGGCCCGAGAGGCTCCTACGAGCAGTACTTC.

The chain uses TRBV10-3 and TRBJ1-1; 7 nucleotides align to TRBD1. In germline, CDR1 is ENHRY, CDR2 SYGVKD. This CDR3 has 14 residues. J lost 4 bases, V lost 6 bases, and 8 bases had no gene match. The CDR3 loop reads CAIRSGDSPTEAFF. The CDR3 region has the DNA TGTGCCATCAGAAGTGGGGACAGTCCCACTGAAGCTTTCTTT.

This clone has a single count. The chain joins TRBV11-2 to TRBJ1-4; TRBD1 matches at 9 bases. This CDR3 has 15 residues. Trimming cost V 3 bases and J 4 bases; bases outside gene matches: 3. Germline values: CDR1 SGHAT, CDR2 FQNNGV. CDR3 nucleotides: TGTGCCAGCAGCTTTCGACAGGGGGGTAATGAAAAACTGTTTTTT. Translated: CASSFRQGGNEKLFF.

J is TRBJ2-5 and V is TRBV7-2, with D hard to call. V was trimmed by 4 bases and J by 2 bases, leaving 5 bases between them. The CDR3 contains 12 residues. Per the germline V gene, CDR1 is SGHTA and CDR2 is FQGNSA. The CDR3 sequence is CASSSGQETQYF. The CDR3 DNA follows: TGTGCCAGCAGCTCCGGACAAGAGACCCAGTACTTC.

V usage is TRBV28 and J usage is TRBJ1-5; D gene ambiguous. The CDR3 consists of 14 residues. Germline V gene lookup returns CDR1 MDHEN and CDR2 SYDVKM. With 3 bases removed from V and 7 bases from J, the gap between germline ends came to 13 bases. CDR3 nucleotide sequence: TGTGCCAGCAGTTTCGGAGGTCTGGGCCAGCCCCAGCATTTT. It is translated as CASSFGGLGQPQHF.

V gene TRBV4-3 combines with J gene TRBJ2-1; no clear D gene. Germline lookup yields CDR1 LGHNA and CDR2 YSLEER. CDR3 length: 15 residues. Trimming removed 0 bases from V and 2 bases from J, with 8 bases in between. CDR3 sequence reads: CASSQDSDTYNEQFF. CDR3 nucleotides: TGCGCCAGCAGCCAAGATTCCGATACCTACAATGAGCAGTTCTTC.

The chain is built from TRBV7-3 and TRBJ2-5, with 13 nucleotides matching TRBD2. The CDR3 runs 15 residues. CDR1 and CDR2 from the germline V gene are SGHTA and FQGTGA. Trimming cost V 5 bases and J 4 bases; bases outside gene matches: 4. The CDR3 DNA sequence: TGTGCCAGCAGCCTACTAGCGGGGGGGCGAGAGACCCAGTACTTC. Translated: CASSLLAGGRETQYF.

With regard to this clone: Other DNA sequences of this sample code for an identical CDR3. CDR3 in DNA: TGTGCCAGCAGTTACGCGGCGGGGGGAGAGGAGAACATTCAGTACTTC. Its protein product is CASSYAAGGEENIQYF. This chain connects TRBV6-5 to TRBJ2-4; 8 bases line up with TRBD2. Germline V gene data show CDR1 as MNHEY and CDR2 as SVGAGI. The junction had 10 bases not matched to a gene; V was cut back by 2 bases and J by 7 bases. CDR3 length: 16 residues.

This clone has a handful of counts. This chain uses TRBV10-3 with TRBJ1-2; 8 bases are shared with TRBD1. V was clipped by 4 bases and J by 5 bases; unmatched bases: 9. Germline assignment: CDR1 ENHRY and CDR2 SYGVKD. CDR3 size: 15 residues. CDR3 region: CAISVGQGGGYGYTF. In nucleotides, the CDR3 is TGTGCCATCAGTGTAGGACAGGGAGGAGGATATGGCTACACCTTC.